Listed below are T cell receptor beta chains from one sample, sequenced in a study of blood T cell repertoires in COVID-19. Profiling relied on immunoSEQ multiplex PCR, and the TCRdb table lists in-frame clones only, not all of them. The sample records approximately 500,000 clones, roughly nine tenths being singletons. The sample comprised peripheral blood. The receptors here all came from a man between 18 and 29 years old with COVID-19, enrolled during active disease. Both conserved end residues are part of each CDR3. D genes are given only for firm matches. Size values are once, few and many counts, or a class for expanded clones, and some rows have none.

- TRBJ2-2 TRBV2 TRBD2 TGTGCCAGCAGGGAGCGGGGGGTCAACACCGGGGAGCTGTTTTTT CASRERGVNTGELFF
- TRBJ2-2 TRBV2 TRBD1 TGTGCCAGCAGTCCAGACAGGGTAAACACCGGGGAGCTGTTTTTT CASSPDRVNTGELFF
- TRBJ2-3 TRBV5-8 - TGTGCCAGCAGCCTAGGGACTTCCACAGATACGCAGTATTTT CASSLGTSTDTQYF
- TRBJ1-1 TRBV6-6 TRBD1 TGTGCAGTCGAGGGGGCGCAGGGCACTGAAGCTTTCTTT CAVEGAQGTEAFF
- TRBJ2-1 TRBV6-6 - TGTGCCAGCAGTTACAGGGGTCGCAGCTACAATGAGCAGTTCTTC CASSYRGRSYNEQFF
- TRBJ2-3 TRBV13 TRBD2 TGTGCCAGCGTGACCTACGGGGGGGCCTCAGATACGCAGTATTTT CASVTYGGASDTQYF
- TRBJ1-2 TRBV2 - TGTGCCAGCAGGGGGGGGTCAGGGGACTATGGCTACACCTTC CASRGGSGDYGYTF
few TRBJ2-3 TRBV6-4 TRBD2 TGTGCCAGCAGTGAGGGAGCGGGAGGCACAGATACGCAGTATTTT CASSEGAGGTDTQYF
- TRBJ1-3 TRBV4-2 - TGTGCCAGCAGCCGGGAACCAGGCAGAGCGGGTGGAAACACCATATATTTT CASSREPGRAGGNTIYF
- TRBJ1-3 TRBV19 TRBD1 TGTGCCAGTAGTAGCCCCGGGACAGCATCCTCTGGAAACACCATATATTTT CASSSPGTASSGNTIYF
once TRBJ2-3 TRBV9 TRBD2 TGTGCCAGCAGCCGTCTAGCGGGAGCGGGAGATACGCAGTATTTT CASSRLAGAGDTQYF
- TRBJ1-1 TRBV5-1 - TGCGCCAGCAGCTTGGATAGAGTGGCTGAAGCTTTCTTT CASSLDRVAEAFF
- TRBJ2-5 TRBV5-4 TRBD2 TGTGCCAGCAGCTTGTCCAGCGGGGTGGAAGAGACCCAGTACTTC CASSLSSGVEETQYF
- TRBJ1-1 TRBV7-8 - TGTGCCAGCAGCTTAGCCCAACCAGCAGGGGAAGCTTTCTTT CASSLAQPAGEAFF
- TRBJ2-2 TRBV7-8 - TGTGCCAGCAGCTCGCCTAGCGCACCGAACACCGGGGAGCTGTTTTTT CASSSPSAPNTGELFF
- TRBJ2-1 TRBV5-1 TRBD2 TGCGCCAGTAAAGCACCGGGAGGGAGTGATGAGCAGTTCTTC CASKAPGGSDEQFF
few TRBJ1-6 TRBV6-5 - TGTGCCAGCAGGGAGGGGTGGGAGAATTCACCCCTCCACTTT CASREGWENSPLHF
- TRBJ2-3 TRBV7-9 TRBD1 TGTGCCAGCAGCTTAGATGGACAGGTCCCTAGGTGGTATTTT CASSLDGQVPRWYF
- TRBJ2-1 TRBV11-2 - TGTGCCAGCAGCCTGAATGAGCAGTTCTTC CASSLNEQFF
- TRBJ2-7 TRBV5-6 - TGTGCCAGCAGCCGAAACAGGGAGAAGGGCTACGAGCAGTACTTC CASSRNREKGYEQYF
- TRBJ2-2 TRBV10-3 - TGTGCCATCATCAAAGACCTTACGGGCGGGGAGCTGTTTTTT CAIIKDLTGGELFF
- TRBJ2-1 TRBV11-2 TRBD2 TGTGCCAGCAGCTTAGATCCTGGAGCGGGGGCGTACAATGAGCAGTTCTTC CASSLDPGAGAYNEQFF
- TRBJ2-7 TRBV2 TRBD1 TGTGCCAGCAGATTAGACAGGGGGCAGGGCGAGCAGTACTTC CASRLDRGQGEQYF
- TRBJ1-3 TRBV29-1 - TGCAGCGTTGCGAGAGTCTCTGGAAACACCATATATTTT CSVARVSGNTIYF
- TRBJ2-5 TRBV3-1/TRBV3-2 - TGTGCCAGCAGCCAGCCCGGGGTGGCACAAGAGACCCAGTACTTC CASSQPGVAQETQYF
- TRBJ1-1 TRBV20-1 - TGCAGTGCCATGAACACTGAAGCTTTCTTT CSAMNTEAFF
few TRBJ1-6 TRBV4-2 - TGTGCCAGCAATCTTAATGGAGGGGTTAAGTCACCCCTCCACTTT CASNLNGGVKSPLHF
- TRBJ2-7 TRBV24-1 - TGTGCCACCAGTGGAAGAGGGGCGGGAGAGCAGTACTTC CATSGRGAGEQYF
- TRBJ2-1 TRBV10-3 - TGTGCCATCAGTGAGGGGGGCGGGAGCTACAATGAGCAGTTCTTC CAISEGGGSYNEQFF
- TRBJ1-2 TRBV9 - TGTGCCAGCAGCGTAGAAGTGACAGGCAAAGGCTACACCTTC CASSVEVTGKGYTF
- TRBJ2-3 TRBV7-9 - TGTGCCAGCAGCTTAGCGGGTAGCTTAGGAGATACGCAGTATTTT CASSLAGSLGDTQYF
- TRBJ2-1 TRBV29-1 - TGCAGCGTTGAGGGGCAAGGGGGTGGTAATGAGCAGTTCTTC CSVEGQGGGNEQFF
- TRBJ2-2 TRBV24-1 - TGTGCCACCAGTGATGCTCAGGGTAACACCGGGGAGCTGTTTTTT CATSDAQGNTGELFF